This TCR beta chain stems from a study of cytomegalovirus exposure and HLA in healthy donors. Looking at the study overall: The 120 million or so unique TCR beta sequences, from roughly 170 million T cells, were found by an earlier analysis.

With respect to this clone: Its cognate antigen is unknown.

Study results and limitations: Later analysis identified around 15,000 TCR beta sequences associated with HLA alleles, using a false discovery rate threshold of 0.05. For cytomegalovirus status, the classifier reportedly gave diagnoses with high specificity and sensitivity. Cytomegalovirus association was assigned to about 150 TCR beta chains.

The primer mix had 60 Vbeta and 13 Jbeta primers. Sequencing was performed with immunoSEQ multiplex PCR; in TCRdb, only in-frame clones are kept and a portion is missing. The sample contains about 130,000 clones, just over 70% of which appear only once. The sequence was collected from a woman aged 55-69 years in good health and CMV-seropositive. Sequencing was carried out using PBMCs.

In DNA form, the CDR3 reads TGTGCCAGCAGCCAGGGACTAGTCCTGTCTGGCGAGCAGTACTTC. Protein sequence: CASSQGLVLSGEQYF. The V call is TRBV7-9, the J call TRBJ2-7; 8 positions agree with TRBD2. The length of the CDR3 is 15 residues. Germline V gives CDR1 SEHNR, CDR2 FQNEAQ (reference sequence). The ends lost 5 bases at V and 6 bases at J; junction bases unmatched: 12.